This record covers a single T cell receptor beta chain. Patients from Seattle were sampled longitudinally, starting during active infection. The data were obtained in a study of blood T cell repertoires in COVID-19. In the study overall: The origin of the acute and convalescent COVID-19 samples was the United States, Italy and Spain. The analysed material was cDNA or gDNA that came from T cells, B-cell-depleted T cells, or PBMCs.

Original analysis: Researchers report that nucleated cell counts were estimated from reference gene primer amplification. This table comes from immunoSEQ multiplex PCR, and its TCRdb copy is limited to in-frame clones, with some not included. The DNA gave D and trimming, while V, J and clone size come from that table. Here the sample spans approximately 170,000 clones, around 81% being singletons. The CDR3 loop spans 18 amino acids. Germline V lookup: CDR1 KGHSH, CDR2 LQKENI. Trimming at V came to 6 bases and at J to 0 bases, leaving 9 bases not matched to a gene. The genes are TRBV18 and TRBJ2-3; 13 bases match TRBD2. Sequenced material: peripheral blood. This TCR was recovered from a woman of 80 years or more with COVID-19, enrolled during active disease. The CDR3 loop is CASSRGLAGVSSTDTQYF. CDR3 sequence (DNA): TGTGCCAGCTCCCGTGGACTAGCGGGAGTGAGTAGCACAGATACGCAGTATTTT. Complete variable domain (other parts from reference TRBV18 and TRBJ2-3): NAGVMQNPRHLVRRRGQEARLRCSPMKGHSHVYWYRQLPEEGLKFMVYLQKENIIDESGMPKERFSAEFPKEGPSILRIQQVVRGDSAAYFCASSRGLAGVSSTDTQYFGPGTRLTVL.